A single TCR beta chain is shown here with its context. This sample is drawn from a study of shared clonotypes between healthy human individuals. Germline CDR1 SEHNR, CDR2 FQNEAQ (reference sequence). This CDR3 region has 13 residues. V lost 5 bases, J lost 10 bases, and 9 bases stayed unmatched. TCRdb's table, derived via immunoSEQ multiplex PCR, lists solely in-frame clones and lacks some. The table has fewer than 2.5 million clones, under 95% seen once. The sequencing input was naive CD4+ T cells from PBMCs. Subset described: CD45RA+ positively selected. The receptor's source is a man younger than 35 in good health. Some clones in this sample may be carry-over from other donors' samples. This rearrangement joins TRBV7-9 to TRBJ1-2; TRBD1 aligns across 8 bases. The CDR3: CASSLGQVSLYTF. CDR3 DNA sequence: TGTGCCAGCAGCCTGGGACAGGTCTCCCTCTACACCTTC.